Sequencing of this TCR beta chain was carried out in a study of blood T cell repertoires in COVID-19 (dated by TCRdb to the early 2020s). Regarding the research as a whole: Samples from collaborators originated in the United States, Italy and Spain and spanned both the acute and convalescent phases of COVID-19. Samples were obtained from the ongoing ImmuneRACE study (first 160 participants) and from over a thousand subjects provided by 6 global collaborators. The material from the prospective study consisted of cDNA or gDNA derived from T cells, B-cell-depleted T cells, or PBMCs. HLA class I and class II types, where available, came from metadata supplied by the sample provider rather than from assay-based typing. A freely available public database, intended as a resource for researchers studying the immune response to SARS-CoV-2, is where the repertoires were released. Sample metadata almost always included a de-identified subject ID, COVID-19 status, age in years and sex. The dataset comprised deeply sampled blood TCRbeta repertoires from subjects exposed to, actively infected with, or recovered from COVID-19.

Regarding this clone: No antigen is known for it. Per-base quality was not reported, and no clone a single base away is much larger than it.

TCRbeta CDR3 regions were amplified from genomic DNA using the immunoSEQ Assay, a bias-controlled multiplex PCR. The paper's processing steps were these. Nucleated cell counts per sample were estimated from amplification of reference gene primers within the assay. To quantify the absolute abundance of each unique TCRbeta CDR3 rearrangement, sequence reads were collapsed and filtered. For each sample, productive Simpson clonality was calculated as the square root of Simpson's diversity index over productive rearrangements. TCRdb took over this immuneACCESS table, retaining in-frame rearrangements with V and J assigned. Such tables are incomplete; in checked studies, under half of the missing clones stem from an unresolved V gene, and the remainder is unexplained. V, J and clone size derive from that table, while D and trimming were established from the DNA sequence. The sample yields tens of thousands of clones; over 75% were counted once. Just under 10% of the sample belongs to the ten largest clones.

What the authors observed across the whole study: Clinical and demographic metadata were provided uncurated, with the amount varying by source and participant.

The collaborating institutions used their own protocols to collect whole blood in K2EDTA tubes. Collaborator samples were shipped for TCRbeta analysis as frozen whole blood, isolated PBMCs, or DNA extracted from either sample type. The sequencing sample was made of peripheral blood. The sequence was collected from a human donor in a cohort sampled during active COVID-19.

The DNA is TGTGCCAGCAGTGAAGAATTAAATGGTGGTAGCGGCTACACCTTC. The translation is CASSEELNGGSGYTF. This chain is built from TRBV6-1 and TRBJ1-2, with the D gene not confidently named. Measured from the cysteine to the phenylalanine, the CDR3 is 15 residues long. Kept here is only the CDR3 DNA, which spans 45 bases and is read in frame from base 1. Sequences MNHNS (CDR1) and SASEGT (CDR2) are obtained from the germline V gene. At the junction V is shortened by 1 base and J by 8 bases, with 17 bases in between.